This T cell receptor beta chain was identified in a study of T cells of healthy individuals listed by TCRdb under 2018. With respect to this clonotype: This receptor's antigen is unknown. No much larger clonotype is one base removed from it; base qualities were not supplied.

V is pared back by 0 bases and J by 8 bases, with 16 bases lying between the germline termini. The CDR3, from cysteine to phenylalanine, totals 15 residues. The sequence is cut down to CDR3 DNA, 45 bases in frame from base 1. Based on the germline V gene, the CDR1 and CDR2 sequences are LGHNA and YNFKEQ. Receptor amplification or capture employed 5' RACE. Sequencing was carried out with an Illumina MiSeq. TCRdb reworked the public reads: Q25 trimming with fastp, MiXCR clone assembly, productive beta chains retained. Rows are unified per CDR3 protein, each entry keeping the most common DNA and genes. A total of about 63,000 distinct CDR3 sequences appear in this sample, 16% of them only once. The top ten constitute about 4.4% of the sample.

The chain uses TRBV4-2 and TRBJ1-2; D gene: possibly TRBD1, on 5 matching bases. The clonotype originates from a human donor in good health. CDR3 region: CASSQESGSSRGYTF. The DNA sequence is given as TGTGCCAGCAGCCAAGAGTCAGGGAGTTCCCGGGGCTACACCTTC.